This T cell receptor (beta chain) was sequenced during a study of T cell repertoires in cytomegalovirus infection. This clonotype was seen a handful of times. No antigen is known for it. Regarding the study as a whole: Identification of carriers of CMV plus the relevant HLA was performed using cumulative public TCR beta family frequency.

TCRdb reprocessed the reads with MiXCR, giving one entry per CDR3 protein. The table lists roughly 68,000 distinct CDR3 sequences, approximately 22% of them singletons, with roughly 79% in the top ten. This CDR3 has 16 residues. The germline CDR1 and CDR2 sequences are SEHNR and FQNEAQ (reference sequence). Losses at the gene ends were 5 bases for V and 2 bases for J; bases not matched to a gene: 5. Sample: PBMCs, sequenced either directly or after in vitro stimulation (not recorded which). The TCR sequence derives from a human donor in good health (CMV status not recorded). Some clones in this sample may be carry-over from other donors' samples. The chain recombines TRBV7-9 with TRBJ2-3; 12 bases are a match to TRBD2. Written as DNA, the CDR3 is TGTGCCAGCAGCGTTCTAGCGGGAGGGTCCACAGATACGCAGTATTTT. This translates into CASSVLAGGSTDTQYF.